The 27 T cell receptor beta chains given below trace back to one sample, sequenced in a study of Japanese encephalitis immunity and Zika vaccine responses. CFSE-labeled PBMCs were cultured 6 to 7 days with peptide pools, each at approximately 0.93 ug/mL. Unfixed live CD56-CD19-CD16-CD3+CD4+ CFSE-low cells were sorted as proliferating CD4 T cells. MiXCR was run by TCRdb on the 5' RACE reads, yielding one entry per CDR3 protein. This sample has 450 to 700 distinct CDR3 sequences, with over 2% found just once. Source: antigen-activated CD4+ T cells from blood, cultured, taken during a Zika inactivated vaccine study. The origin of the receptors is an adult woman who received an inactivated Zika virus vaccine.

This clonotype was seen at least ten times. V usage is TRBV19 and J usage is TRBJ2-3, with TRBD2 matching 7 bases. Germline CDR1 LNHDA, CDR2 SQIVND (reference sequence). V lost 5 bases and J lost 0; bases outside the gene matches: 29. The CDR3 is 23 residues long. CDR3 in DNA: TGTGCCAGTAGTTTTTACTGGGGCAGGGTCACGAGCGGGAAGACAACTAGCACAGATACGCAGTATTTT. It specifies CASSFYWGRVTSGKTTSTDTQYF.

This clonotype was recorded many times. The junction shows a germline mismatch at one end, possibly a read error. V and J are TRBV19 and TRBJ2-7; the D gene is possibly TRBD2 (5 bases). CDR1 and CDR2 (germline): LNHDA, SQIVND (reference sequence). The CDR3 is made up of 15 amino acids. The CDR3 here is CRGETDPPQAYEQYF. CDR3 DNA: TGCCGGGGAGAAACAGACCCCCCACAAGCCTACGAGCAGTACTTC.

By frequency in the sample, this clonotype is medium-sized. The chain has TRBV12-3 or TRBV12-4 and TRBJ2-2, with D unresolved. Trimming pared 3 bases from V and 4 bases from J, leaving 6 bases between. CDR3 length: 13 amino acids. CDR3 coding DNA: TGTGCCAGCAGTTTTCTATTCACCGGGGAGCTGTTTTTT. The encoded protein is CASSFLFTGELFF.

This clonotype is medium-sized (0.01 to 0.1%) within its sample. This chain uses TRBV20-1 with TRBJ2-2; 9 bases are a match to TRBD1. CDR3 size: 14 residues. J gave up 7 bases and V 5 bases, and 8 bases lay outside the gene matches. Germline lookup yields CDR1 DFQATT and CDR2 SNEGSKA (reference sequence). CDR3 DNA: TGCAGTGCTCGGGGGACAGGGCAGGTCGGGGAGCTGTTTTTT. Its translation: CSARGTGQVGELFF.

This clonotype is medium-sized within its sample. The rearrangement uses TRBV20-1 and TRBJ2-3, with a weak D call TRBD2 (5 bases). The CDR3 runs to 16 residues. CDR1 is DFQATT, CDR2 SNEGSKA, per germline (reference sequence). V was cut by 0 bases and J by 2 bases, with 15 bases left in between. The CDR3 region is CSARDLNGILTDTQYF. CDR3 DNA sequence: TGCAGTGCTAGAGATCTTAACGGGATCCTCACAGATACGCAGTATTTT.

By sample share, this clonotype is medium-sized (0.01 to 0.1%). The rearrangement uses TRBV2 and TRBJ2-1; 10 nucleotides agree with TRBD2. Trimming took 8 bases from V and 5 from J; bases not matched to a gene: 9. CDR3 length: 15 residues. Germline values: CDR1 SNHLY, CDR2 FYNNEI. The CDR3 spells CASGQASGGNNEQFF. The CDR3 DNA follows: TGTGCCAGCGGTCAAGCTAGCGGGGGTAACAATGAGCAGTTCTTC.

This clonotype is large (0.1 to 1%). The DNA of the CDR3 is TGTGCCAGCAGTTTATTGGGAAGCTCTGGAAACACCATATATTTT. Encoded protein: CASSLLGSSGNTIYF. The chain joins TRBV12-3 or TRBV12-4 to TRBJ1-3; no clear D. The CDR3 is 15 residues long. V lost 2 bases to trimming and J lost 0 bases, with 8 bases between them.

This clonotype is large. The genes are TRBV20-1 and TRBJ1-5, with D unclear. CDR3 length: 17 residues. Germline CDR1 and CDR2: DFQATT and SNEGSKA (reference sequence). V was trimmed by 2 bases and J by 0 bases, leaving 17 bases between them. In DNA form, the CDR3 reads TGCAGTGCTAGACCCCTATTGTGGGGAGATAGCAATCAGCCCCAGCATTTT. Translated: CSARPLLWGDSNQPQHF.

This clonotype is categorized as medium-sized. This chain joins TRBV30 and TRBJ2-2, with D uncertain. Trimming shortened V by 4 bases and J by 3 bases, and 27 bases separated the two germline ends. CDR1 is GTSNPN and CDR2 is SVGIG in the germline V gene (reference sequence). The CDR3 loop spans 19 amino acids. This CDR3 is CAWNSLLRSLGWDTGELFF. The CDR3 DNA reads as TGTGCCTGGAACTCCCTCTTGCGGAGCCTGGGGTGGGACACCGGGGAGCTGTTTTTT.

By its share, this clonotype is medium-sized (0.01 to 0.1%). The chain uses TRBV20-1 and TRBJ2-7, with 9 bases identical to TRBD1. Losses at the gene ends were 4 bases for V and 4 bases for J; bases not matched to a gene: 20. From germline, CDR1 is DFQATT and CDR2 SNEGSKA (reference sequence). This CDR3 region has 18 residues. CDR3 sequence: CSATTQIVPGQGGYEQYF. CDR3 sequence (DNA): TGCAGTGCTACCACCCAAATTGTACCGGGACAGGGAGGGTACGAGCAGTACTTC.

This clonotype is medium-sized in the sample. V gene TRBV19 combines with J gene TRBJ1-6, with D possibly being TRBD1 (6 bases). CDR3 length equals 17 residues. V lost 6 bases, J lost 2 bases, and 17 bases lay in between. Germline lookup yields CDR1 LNHDA and CDR2 SQIVND (reference sequence). The CDR3 region is CASSPSGAQAYNSPLHF. The CDR3 DNA reads TGTGCCAGTAGCCCCTCGGGGGCCCAGGCCTATAATTCACCCCTCCACTTT.

In this sample, this clonotype is medium-sized. The chain is built from TRBV19 and TRBJ1-2, with a possible D match to TRBD1 (5 bases). CDR3 length: 14 amino acids. The germline V gene encodes CDR1 LNHDA and CDR2 SQIVND (reference sequence). V was cut by 5 bases and J by 4 bases, with 14 bases left in between. CDR3 coding DNA: TGTGCCAGTAGTCTACAGGCATTCGGCTATGGCTACACCTTC. Translation: CASSLQAFGYGYTF.

This clonotype was found many times. The chain is built from TRBV3-1 and TRBJ2-3, with unresolved D. The CDR3 spans 14 residues. Trimming took off 2 bases at V and 1 base at J, with 7 bases between the two ends. The germline V gene has CDR1 LGHDT and CDR2 YNNKEL (reference sequence). The CDR3 spells CASSQRVGTDTQYF. CDR3 in DNA: TGTGCCAGCAGCCAACGGGTCGGCACAGATACGCAGTATTTT.

In this sample, this clonotype is medium-sized. The CDR3 nucleotides are TGCAGCGTAGCGGTATCTGGGGCCAACGTCCTGACTTTC. Its protein is CSVAVSGANVLTF. The chain couples TRBV29-1 to TRBJ2-6, with D tentatively TRBD2 (5 bases). Trimming pared 6 bases from V and 1 base from J, leaving 7 bases between. The CDR3 runs to 13 residues. Germline loops: CDR1 SQVTM, CDR2 ANQGSEA.

Relative to its sample, this clonotype is medium-sized (0.01 to 0.1%). J is TRBJ2-7 and V is TRBV10-3; D is tentatively TRBD1 or TRBD2 (5 bases each). The V gene lost 4 bases and the J gene lost 0 bases, with 13 bases spanning the gap. The germline V gene encodes CDR1 ENHRY and CDR2 SYGVKD. The CDR3 consists of 15 residues. CDR3: CAISAMGVDSYEQYF. CDR3 in DNA: TGTGCCATCAGTGCGATGGGGGTGGACTCCTACGAGCAGTACTTC.

This clonotype qualifies as medium-sized. The chain employs TRBV6-6 and TRBJ2-7; TRBD2 agrees at 16 bases. Losses at the gene ends were 6 bases for V and 4 bases for J; bases not matched to a gene: 6. The CDR3 has 16 residues. The germline V gene encodes CDR1 MNHNY and CDR2 SVGAGI (reference sequence). This chain's CDR3 is CASRPPGLAGGYEQYF. In DNA, the CDR3 is TGTGCCAGCAGACCCCCGGGACTAGCGGGAGGGTACGAGCAGTACTTC.

By its share, this clonotype is large (0.1 to 1%). The chain couples TRBV19 to TRBJ2-7; 11 nucleotides align to TRBD2. The germline V gene encodes CDR1 LNHDA and CDR2 SQIVND (reference sequence). The CDR3 is made up of 14 amino acids. V lost 6 bases, J lost 0 bases, and 1 base stayed unmatched. For the CDR3, the DNA is TGTGCCAGTAGCGGGACTAGCGGCTCCTACGAGCAGTACTTC. Translating it yields CASSGTSGSYEQYF.

V usage is TRBV18 and J usage is TRBJ1-4; the D is unclear. V gave up 5 bases and J gave up 7 bases, with 11 bases separating them. CDR3 length: 13 residues. The germline CDR1 and CDR2 sequences are KGHSH and LQKENI. CDR3 sequence reads: CASSTREAEKLFF. The DNA for the CDR3 is TGTGCCAGCTCAACAAGGGAGGCTGAAAAACTGTTTTTT.

This clonotype ranks as medium-sized. The chain uses TRBV3-1 and TRBJ1-3; 9 nucleotides line up with TRBD1. Germline trimming cut 3 bases from V and 4 bases from J; bases unmatched to any gene: 1. Per germline, CDR1 LGHDT and CDR2 YNNKEL (reference sequence). CDR3 size: 14 residues. The CDR3 is CASSQGTGGNTIYF. CDR3 bases: TGTGCCAGCAGCCAGGGGACAGGGGGAAACACCATATATTTT.

In its sample, this clonotype is large. CDR3 bases: TGCGCCAGCAGCTTGAAAGGGACAGGGGGCCCCGGGGAGCTGTTTTTT. Its translation: CASSLKGTGGPGELFF. The V gene is TRBV5-1, the J gene TRBJ2-2; 12 bases line up with TRBD1. The germline CDR1 and CDR2 sequences are SGHRS and YFSETQ. After removal of 1 base from V and 6 bases from J, the junction contained 4 bases not matched to a gene. The CDR3 has 16 amino acids.

By sample fraction, this clonotype is large. The J gene is TRBJ2-1, the V gene TRBV5-1, with unresolved D. CDR1 SGHRS and CDR2 YFSETQ come from the germline V gene. This CDR3 is 14 amino acids long. Between the trimmed V and J ends, which lost 1 base and 5 bases, there was a span of 10 bases. The CDR3 DNA follows: TGCGCCAGCAGCTTGTGGTCCAGCGACAATGAGCAGTTCTTC. Translation: CASSLWSSDNEQFF.

By its share, this clonotype is medium-sized. The rearrangement uses TRBV3-1 and TRBJ2-3; TRBD2 aligns across 9 bases. Germline CDR1 and CDR2: LGHDT and YNNKEL (reference sequence). The CDR3 has 15 residues. The V segment lost 3 bases and the J segment 9 bases; nucleotides outside the gene matches: 10. CDR3 nucleotides: TGTGCCAGCAGCCAGATTCTAGCGGGGCCCGGAACGCAGTATTTT. Its protein product is CASSQILAGPGTQYF.

Relative to its sample, this clonotype is large. The rearrangement joins TRBV11-2 to TRBJ2-7, with TRBD2 matching 9 bases. The ends lost 3 bases at V and 7 bases at J; junction bases unmatched: 7. Germline V CDR1 and CDR2: SGHAT, FQNNGV. The CDR3 sequence is 14 residues long. CDR3 sequence reads: CASSFRVAGGEQYF. The CDR3, as DNA: TGTGCCAGCAGCTTTCGAGTGGCGGGAGGGGAGCAGTACTTC.

By share, this clonotype counts as large (0.1 to 1%). The CDR3 here is CASSLGGALNEQFF. The DNA for the CDR3 is TGTGCCAGCAGTTTGGGCGGGGCCCTCAATGAGCAGTTCTTC. The chain has TRBV6-6 and TRBJ2-1; a weak D match, TRBD2 (6 bases). CDR1 is MNHNY, CDR2 SVGAGI, per germline (reference sequence). The CDR3 contains 14 residues. V lost 4 bases and J 6 bases, leaving 13 bases between the germline ends.

This clonotype is classed as large. This sequence joins TRBV5-1 and TRBJ2-3, with 11 bases that match TRBD2. Germline assignment: CDR1 SGHRS and CDR2 YFSETQ. The CDR3 sequence is 16 residues long. The V gene end was trimmed by 5 bases and the J gene end by 0 bases; junction bases not matched to a gene: 5. The CDR3 region has the DNA TGCGCCAGCAGAACCGGGACTAGCGGTAGCACAGATACGCAGTATTTT. It encodes CASRTGTSGSTDTQYF.

This clonotype is deemed large (0.1 to 1%). The chain is built from TRBV24-1 and TRBJ2-3, with D perhaps matching TRBD2 (6 bases). Trimming stripped 4 bases from V and 0 bases from J, with 13 bases between. CDR1 and CDR2 from the germline V gene are KGHDR and SFDVKD. The CDR3 is 16 residues long. The CDR3 reads CATSELPLASTDTQYF. Here the CDR3 DNA reads TGTGCCACCAGTGAGCTACCTCTAGCGAGCACAGATACGCAGTATTTT.

This clonotype is medium-sized in the sample. The V call is TRBV18, the J call TRBJ2-1; the D is unclear. Trimming shortened V by 3 bases and J by 5 bases, and 5 bases separated the two germline ends. CDR1 and CDR2 (germline): KGHSH, LQKENI. The CDR3 is 12 amino acids. CDR3 in DNA: TGTGCCAGCTCACCGGACGACAATGAGCAGTTCTTC. It yields the protein CASSPDDNEQFF.